These T cell receptor beta chains were read from a single sample in a study of T cell changes during pregnancy in multiple sclerosis. Repertoires were generated with immunoSEQ multiplex PCR, while TCRdb's copy carries only in-frame clones and drops some. The table records about 38,000 clones, more than 85% of them present only once. The sample in question was CD8+ T cells from peripheral blood mononuclear cells, obtained after pregnancy. The receptors stem from a female donor with multiple sclerosis, enrolled in a pregnancy study. Each CDR3 is given without its conserved first and last residue. The D gene is left open where the match is weak.

V	D	J	CDR3
TRBV7-9	TRBD1	TRBJ1-3	ASSLRPGQGDENTIY
TRBV7-9	TRBD1	TRBJ2-2	ASSFDRGISGELF
TRBV2	-	TRBJ2-7	ASNHQVDEQY
TRBV5-1	-	TRBJ1-1	ASSLNLANTEAF
TRBV11-1	TRBD2	TRBJ2-3	ASSLSAGGTDTQY
TRBV27	-	TRBJ2-5	ASSLRHSQETQY
TRBV5-4	TRBD1	TRBJ1-1	ASSLQGQTEAF
TRBV9	-	TRBJ2-2	ASSFPGNGNRAGELF
TRBV21-1	-	TRBJ1-3	ASSLQTSYSGNTIY
TRBV2	-	TRBJ1-1	AIAQGRGTEAF
TRBV19	TRBD1	TRBJ1-4	ASSIADRGGEKLF
TRBV7-9	-	TRBJ1-2	ASSLLTANYGYT
TRBV10-2	-	TRBJ1-5	ASNPTENQPQH
TRBV10-3	-	TRBJ1-1	AITGGGPEAF
TRBV10-3	-	TRBJ1-1	AINQAGIMNTEAF
TRBV9	TRBD1	TRBJ1-4	ASSARTGSNEKLF
TRBV7-9	TRBD2	TRBJ2-3	ASSSSSGRYTQY
TRBV27	-	TRBJ1-2	ASSPGISYWGYT
TRBV27	-	TRBJ2-1	ASTQKGYNEQF
TRBV15	TRBD1	TRBJ2-7	ATSRGPHPRTGHSSYEQY
TRBV5-5	-	TRBJ2-2	ASSLFIGDTGELF
TRBV5-4	-	TRBJ2-1	ASSLLYNEQF
TRBV21-1	-	TRBJ1-4	ASSKGGGYEKLF
TRBV27	-	TRBJ2-1	ASSFRQEYNEQF
TRBV23-1	TRBD1	TRBJ1-1	ASSAALGQGEGNTEAF
TRBV27	TRBD1	TRBJ2-4	ASWITGGRAKNIQY
TRBV21-1	-	TRBJ1-1	ASNCDIEAF
TRBV29-1	-	TRBJ2-1	STYGNQVEQF
TRBV7-8	TRBD1	TRBJ2-5	ASSTRQGWETQY
TRBV7-9	TRBD2	TRBJ2-1	ASSPAVASGSSVHEQF
TRBV5-1	TRBD1	TRBJ1-2	ASSLSIDRGFDGYT
TRBV30	TRBD1	TRBJ2-7	AWSDMTGAAQY
TRBV7-9	-	TRBJ2-2	ASGGERNTGELF
TRBV30	-	TRBJ1-4	AWSERGFNEKLF
TRBV5-1	-	TRBJ2-7	ASSFRTGALYEQY
TRBV9	-	TRBJ2-5	ASSVGRGLIETQY
TRBV10-2	-	TRBJ2-5	ASSASRGRETQY
TRBV7-9	-	TRBJ2-7	ASSPNDRSLPYEQY
TRBV9	TRBD2	TRBJ2-2	ASSSPGLVVSGELF
TRBV7-9	TRBD2	TRBJ2-1	ASSFLPGTSGNSYNEQF
TRBV7-6	TRBD1	TRBJ2-7	ASSRTGGASNEQY
TRBV4-1	-	TRBJ1-4	ASSQSPAANEKLF
TRBV10-3	TRBD1	TRBJ2-7	AISESRRVGDRGIYEQY
TRBV28	TRBD1	TRBJ1-5	ASSLRTGMNQPQH
TRBV20-1	-	TRBJ1-2	SARLSLGYT
TRBV19	-	TRBJ2-1	ASSIGWGRDYNEQF
TRBV10-3	TRBD1	TRBJ1-1	AISEGRLGQWNTEAF
TRBV11-2	-	TRBJ2-5	ASSFSPGKETQY
TRBV6-1	TRBD1	TRBJ1-1	ASEEGTGVTEAF
TRBV5-1	TRBD1	TRBJ2-7	ASSNGQGGTYEQY
TRBV5-1	TRBD1	TRBJ2-5	ASSWGLDRGVGETQY
TRBV6-1	-	TRBJ2-7	ASSEQRRRAIYEQY